The 17 T cell receptor beta chains listed next were all sequenced from one sample in a study of T-cell reconstitution after alpha-beta-depleted transplantation in children. For TCRbeta, the library was prepared with unique molecular identifiers. From the PCR reads, TCRdb called clonotypes with MiXCR, one entry per CDR3 protein. The sample comprises 200,000 or so distinct CDR3 sequences, 6.3% of which are singletons, and 4.5% to 5.5% rests with the top ten. The sample consisted of PBMCs, taken before TCRalphabeta/CD19-depleted stem cell transplant. All receptors come from a girl in the first two years of life with combined immunodeficiency, due to receive a stem cell transplant.

This clonotype was counted at least ten times. The chain carries TRBV6-2 or TRBV6-3 and TRBJ2-1, with a tentative D call TRBD1 (5 bases). Per germline, CDR1 MNHEY and CDR2 SVGEGT. CDR3 length: 11 residues. V was shortened by 8 bases and J by 9 bases, with 11 bases between the two germline ends. CDR3 protein: CASSFGAEQFF. For the CDR3, the DNA is TGTGCCAGCTCTTTTGGGGCTGAGCAGTTCTTC.

This clonotype was counted at least ten times. The rearrangement joins TRBV7-9 to TRBJ2-5; the match to TRBD2 covers 9 bases. This CDR3 has 14 residues. The V segment lost 3 bases and the J segment 3 bases; nucleotides outside the gene matches: 2. The germline V gene has CDR1 SEHNR and CDR2 FQNEAQ (reference sequence). DNA of the CDR3: TGTGCCAGCAGCTTTTCTAGCGGGGAAGAGACCCAGTACTTC. This sequence encodes CASSFSSGEETQYF.

This clonotype was seen repeatedly, ten times or more. The chain joins TRBV4-2 to TRBJ2-3, with a possible D match to TRBD2 (6 bases). This CDR3 comprises 14 residues. V lost 3 bases and J 4 bases, leaving 11 bases between the germline ends. Germline V CDR1 and CDR2: LGHNA, YNFKEQ. The CDR3 DNA follows: TGTGCCAGCAGCCAGGCTAGCGCCCCAGATACGCAGTATTTT. This gives the protein CASSQASAPDTQYF.

This clonotype was seen at least ten times. The chain recombines TRBV29-1 with TRBJ1-4, with 9 nucleotides matching TRBD1. Germline values: CDR1 SQVTM, CDR2 ANQGSEA. J lost 5 bases, V lost 0 bases, and 7 bases had no gene match. The CDR3 runs to 16 residues. CDR3 bases: TGCAGCGTTGAAGATAGACTGGGACAGGGAAATGAAAAACTGTTTTTT. This translates into CSVEDRLGQGNEKLFF. The full variable domain, completed using reference TRBV29-1 and TRBJ1-4, is SAVISQKPSRDICQRGTSLTIQCQVDSQVTMMFWYRQQPGQSLTLIATANQGSEATYESGFVIDKFPISRPNLTFSTLTVSNMSPEDSSIYLCSVEDRLGQGNEKLFFGSGTQLSVL.

This clonotype showed up many times. The chain recombines TRBV28 with TRBJ2-2; 7 bases are a match to TRBD1. J gave up 7 bases and V 4 bases, and 15 bases lay outside the gene matches. The CDR3 has 17 amino acids. Germline CDR1 MDHEN, CDR2 SYDVKM. The CDR3 DNA reads TGTGCCAGCAGTTCCAACCTAGGGGACAGAGCCGGCGGGGAGCTGTTTTTT. The encoded protein is CASSSNLGDRAGGELFF.

This clonotype was observed at least ten times. The chain combines TRBV4-2 with TRBJ2-2, with no clear D. Trimming took 1 base from V and 4 from J, leaving 7 bases between them. This CDR3 comprises 14 residues. CDR1 and CDR2 (germline): LGHNA, YNFKEQ. The CDR3 region has the DNA TGTGCCAGCAGCCAAGTTCAGAGCACCGGGGAGCTGTTTTTT. Translating gives CASSQVQSTGELFF.

The sample holds many counts of this clonotype. The V gene is TRBV16, the J gene TRBJ2-1, with TRBD2 matching over 8 bases. This CDR3 has 16 residues. V dropped 1 base and J dropped 8; count of bases not matched to a gene: 10. Germline V gene data show CDR1 as KGHSY and CDR2 as FQNENV. For the CDR3, the DNA is TGTGCCAGCAGCCAATATATGACTAGCGTATCGGATGAGCAGTTCTTC. Translating it yields CASSQYMTSVSDEQFF.

This clonotype was counted many times. The rearrangement uses TRBV18 and TRBJ2-5, with 9 bases identical to TRBD1. V was clipped by 0 bases and J by 0 bases; unmatched bases: 5. The length of the CDR3 is 17 residues. CDR1 KGHSH and CDR2 LQKENI come from the germline V gene. The CDR3 spells CASSPPKGQGDQETQYF. DNA of the CDR3: TGTGCCAGCTCACCACCGAAGGGACAGGGTGACCAAGAGACCCAGTACTTC.

This clonotype was recorded many times. This chain connects TRBV7-9 to TRBJ1-1; no firm D call. V lost 2 bases, J lost 6 bases, and 4 bases lay in between. The CDR3 is made up of 11 amino acids. Germline V gene sequence: CDR1 SEHNR, CDR2 FQNEAQ (reference sequence). CDR3 in DNA: TGTGCCAGCAGCTTACTCCCTGAAGCTTTCTTT. Encoded protein: CASSLLPEAFF.

There are many counts of this clonotype. The chain carries TRBV20-1 and TRBJ2-3, with D unclear. V was shortened by 4 bases and J by 2 bases, with 16 bases between the two germline ends. Germline V gives CDR1 DFQATT, CDR2 SNEGSKA (reference sequence). The CDR3 contains 15 residues. CDR3 loop: CSAIYLGDLTDTQYF. The CDR3 nucleotides read TGCAGTGCTATATACCTAGGAGACCTCACAGATACGCAGTATTTT.

This clonotype was found many times. The chain employs TRBV7-6 and TRBJ1-1; a possible D gene is TRBD1 (5 bases). The CDR3 covers 14 residues. Trimming took off 0 bases at V and 4 bases at J, with 9 bases between the two ends. Germline values: CDR1 SGHVS, CDR2 FNYEAQ. CDR3 nucleotide sequence: TGTGCCAGCAGCTTAGCCCGGGGGGGCACTGAAGCTTTCTTT. Translation gives CASSLARGGTEAFF.

This clonotype was recorded many times. The chain has TRBV20-1 and TRBJ2-1, with no clear D. CDR3 size: 14 residues. CDR1 and CDR2 from the germline V gene are DFQATT and SNEGSKA (reference sequence). The germline V and J ends were trimmed by 4 bases and 3 bases, with 13 bases remaining between them. This chain's CDR3 is CSATTVPGYNEQFF. CDR3 nucleotides: TGCAGTGCTACGACGGTCCCGGGCTACAATGAGCAGTTCTTC.

The gene calls are TRBV14 and TRBJ2-7; 12 nucleotides agree with TRBD1. This CDR3 spans 17 amino acids. V shed 4 bases, J shed 2 bases, and the junction held 9 bases outside the gene matches. CDR1 SGHDN and CDR2 FVKESK come from the germline V gene. The CDR3 reads CASSLQRGTGGTYEQYF. The CDR3 coding sequence is TGTGCCAGCAGCCTACAAAGGGGGACAGGGGGCACCTACGAGCAGTACTTC.

In its sample, this clonotype was seen many times. This rearrangement joins TRBV7-2 to TRBJ1-2; a possible D gene is TRBD1 (6 bases). The CDR3 extends over 15 amino acids. Trimming removed 2 bases from V and 4 bases from J, with 14 bases in between. Germline V gene data show CDR1 as SGHTA and CDR2 as FQGNSA. Here the CDR3 reads CASSLSGGLSYGYTF. The CDR3 DNA reads as TGTGCCAGCAGCTTAAGCGGGGGGCTCAGCTATGGCTACACCTTC.

This clonotype occurred many times. J is TRBJ1-1 and V is TRBV29-1; possible D gene TRBD1, 6 bases. This CDR3 is 15 amino acids long. V lost 1 base and J 1 base, leaving 13 bases between the germline ends. From germline, CDR1 is SQVTM and CDR2 ANQGSEA. The CDR3 DNA sequence: TGCAGCGTTGAAGCCTCTGGACAGCCGAACACTGAAGCTTTCTTT. This encodes CSVEASGQPNTEAFF.

This clonotype occurred many times. The V and J genes are TRBV9 and TRBJ2-7; 9 bases align to TRBD2. J lost 3 bases, V lost 0 bases, and 7 bases had no gene match. Germline-derived CDR1 and CDR2 are SGDLS and YYNGEE. This CDR3 contains 16 residues. CDR3 residues: CASSVAWGTSSYEQYF. CDR3 DNA: TGTGCCAGCAGCGTAGCCTGGGGGACTAGCAGCTACGAGCAGTACTTC.

The rearrangement links TRBV4-3 to TRBJ2-5; the match to TRBD2 covers 12 bases. Per the germline V gene, CDR1 is LGHNA and CDR2 is YSLEER. The CDR3 spans 17 residues. V lost 5 bases, J lost 1 base, and 8 bases stayed unmatched. The CDR3 nucleotides are TGCGCCAGCAGCAACGACGGACTAGCGGGGTCCCAAGAGACCCAGTACTTC. Its translation: CASSNDGLAGSQETQYF.